This TCR beta chain was profiled in a study of blood T cell repertoires in COVID-19. The table came from immunoSEQ multiplex PCR; TCRdb's copy has only in-frame clones and leaves some out. The data contain roughly 60,000 clones, about 83% of them singletons. The CDR3 spans 16 residues. Germline CDR1 reads MDHEN; CDR2 reads SYDVKM. Trimming took 1 base from V and 1 from J, leaving 13 bases between them. This clonotype was sampled from a woman older than 75 with acute or convalescent COVID-19. What was sequenced was peripheral blood. The J gene is TRBJ2-5, the V gene TRBV28; TRBD2 is a possible D gene (6 bases). The CDR3 region has the DNA TGTGCCAGCAGTTTATTACCGGGGGTGATCCAAGAGACCCAGTACTTC. Its translation: CASSLLPGVIQETQYF.